These 17 T cell receptor beta chains share one sample of origin, sequenced in a study of T cells after yellow fever vaccination. TCRdb itself ran the 5' RACE reads through MiXCR, one entry per CDR3 protein. The sample has about 94,000 distinct CDR3 sequences; 7.5% to 10% are singletons. Sample: CD8+ T cells not binding an NS4B(214-222) dextramer, sorted from PBMCs, taken around 15 days after the first yellow fever vaccination. These receptors were taken from a man aged 18 to 29 who received the YFV17D yellow fever vaccine.

The J gene is TRBJ1-2, the V gene TRBV6-6; no clear D gene. The germline CDR1 and CDR2 sequences are MNHNY and SVGAGI (reference sequence). V gave up 4 bases and J gave up 4 bases, with 10 bases separating them. The CDR3 sequence is 13 residues long. CDR3 nucleotides: TGTGCCAGCAGTTTAGAAATTCTCTATGGCTACACCTTC. Its translation is CASSLEILYGYTF.

The chain employs TRBV12-3 or TRBV12-4 and TRBJ2-3; 8 nucleotides line up with TRBD2. Losses at the gene ends were 11 bases for V and 2 bases for J; bases not matched to a gene: 3. This CDR3 contains 12 residues. The DNA for the CDR3 is TGTGCCGCGGGGGGCCCCACAGATACGCAGTATTTT. This gives the protein CAAGGPTDTQYF.

V is TRBV12-3 or TRBV12-4 and J is TRBJ1-1; D is perhaps TRBD1 (5 bases). Trimming removed 6 bases at V and 4 bases at J, with 12 bases between. This CDR3 is 13 amino acids long. CDR3 DNA sequence: TGTGCCAGCAGATTTATGGGGGGCACTGAAGCTTTCTTT. Translated, it gives CASRFMGGTEAFF.

This clonotype was detected only a few times. The rearrangement links TRBV30 to TRBJ2-7; D remains unclear. The V gene's germline CDR1 is GTSNPN and CDR2 SVGIG (reference sequence). V dropped 2 bases and J dropped 2 bases, with 13 bases sitting between them. This CDR3 has 14 amino acids. CDR3 region: CAWSPATITYEQYF. The CDR3 DNA reads as TGTGCCTGGAGTCCAGCTACTATAACCTACGAGCAGTACTTC.

On this clonotype itself: An end of the junction does not agree with germline; a read error may underlie this. The V gene is TRBV3-1, the J gene TRBJ2-2; D unclear. The CDR3 is 16 residues long. Germline V gene sequence: CDR1 LGHDT, CDR2 YNNKEL (reference sequence). CDR3 bases: TGTGGCAGCAGCCAAATAAGGGTTCGCATCACCGGGGAGCTGTTTTTT. As protein: CGSSQIRVRITGELFF.

This chain links TRBV7-9 with TRBJ1-1; D is uncertain. Germline V CDR1 and CDR2: SEHNR, FQNEAQ (reference sequence). There are 11 residues in the CDR3. Trimming shortened V by 4 bases and J by 8 bases, and 8 bases separated the two germline ends. The CDR3 DNA reads TGTGCCAGCAGCTCCGGCAGGGAAGCTTTCTTT. Encoded protein: CASSSGREAFF. Combining the CDR3 with reference TRBV7-9 and TRBJ1-1 gives the whole variable domain DTGVSQNPRHKITKRGQNVTFRCDPISEHNRLYWYRQTLGQGPEFLTYFQNEAQLEKSRLLSDRFSAERPKGSFSTLEIQRTEQGDSAMYLCASSSGREAFFGQGTRLTVV.

This clonotype was seen at least ten times. V and J are TRBV29-1 and TRBJ2-5; TRBD2 matches at 9 bases. Unmatched junction bases numbered 16, after V lost 1 base and J lost 1 base. This CDR3 spans 19 amino acids. The germline V gene has CDR1 SQVTM and CDR2 ANQGSEA. CDR3: CSVEAVGAGGPGPQETQYF. The DNA for the CDR3 is TGCAGCGTTGAAGCCGTTGGTGCGGGGGGGCCGGGTCCCCAAGAGACCCAGTACTTC.

The genes are TRBV27 and TRBJ1-3, with D tentatively TRBD1 (5 bases). Trimming left V 7 bases short and J 4 bases short, with 8 bases between. The CDR3 spans 12 residues. Per germline, CDR1 MNHEY and CDR2 SMNVEV (reference sequence). CDR3 coding DNA: TGTGCCAGCAAAGGGGCGGGAAACACCATATATTTT. Protein sequence: CASKGAGNTIYF.

This clonotype was observed a single time. One end of the junction varies from germline; a read error may be responsible. The chain carries TRBV7-8 and TRBJ2-7; D possibly corresponds to TRBD2 (6 bases). The CDR3 is made up of 16 amino acids. Germline V CDR1 and CDR2: SGHVS, FQNEAQ. CDR3 region: CVSSLGLGGELGEQYF. As DNA, the CDR3 is TGTGTCAGCAGCTTAGGATTAGGAGGGGAACTCGGCGAGCAGTACTTC. The full variable domain, completed using reference TRBV7-8 and TRBJ2-7, is GAGVSQSPRYKVAKRGQDVALRCDPISGHVSLFWYQQALGQGPEFLTYFQNEAQLDKSGLPSDRFFAERPEGSVSTLKIQRTQQEDSAVYLCVSSLGLGGELGEQYFGPGTRLTVT.

This clonotype was detected ten times or more. The chain uses TRBV6-2 or TRBV6-3 and TRBJ2-7; 9 bases match TRBD1. J gave up 3 bases and V 0 bases, and 0 bases lay outside the gene matches. CDR3 size: 14 residues. Germline assignment: CDR1 MNHEY and CDR2 SVGEGT. Here the CDR3 DNA reads TGTGCCAGCAGTTACTCGACAGGGGGCTACGAGCAGTACTTC. This sequence encodes CASSYSTGGYEQYF.

The V call is TRBV13, the J call TRBJ1-2; 7 positions match TRBD1. The V and J ends lost 5 bases and 8 bases, in that order; junction bases with no gene match: 8. The CDR3 runs 13 residues. Germline lookup yields CDR1 PRHDT and CDR2 FYEKMQ (reference sequence). The CDR3 spells CASSLGQAEGYTF. The CDR3 region has the DNA TGTGCCAGCAGCCTCGGACAGGCGGAAGGCTACACCTTC.

This clonotype was counted many times. The chain combines TRBV5-4 with TRBJ2-2; no reliable D call. The CDR3 loop spans 14 amino acids. V lost 0 bases and J 6 bases, leaving 9 bases between the germline ends. Germline V gives CDR1 SGHNT, CDR2 YYREEE (reference sequence). In DNA form, the CDR3 reads TGTGCCAGCAGCTTGGGTGTCAGCGCCGGGGAGCTGTTTTTT. Translated, it gives CASSLGVSAGELFF.

In this sample, this clonotype turned up a few times. The chain links TRBV7-9 to TRBJ2-7; D perhaps matches TRBD1 (6 bases). The V end was cut by 5 bases, the J end by 6 bases, with 14 bases between. Per the germline V gene, CDR1 is SEHNR and CDR2 is FQNEAQ (reference sequence). The CDR3 extends over 13 amino acids. The CDR3 sequence is CASSPGEFAEQYV. The CDR3 nucleotides read TGTGCCAGCAGCCCAGGGGAGTTCGCCGAGCAGTACGTC.

This rearrangement joins TRBV6-1 to TRBJ1-5; TRBD1 matches 7 bases. The CDR3 covers 14 residues. J was trimmed by 8 bases and V by 3 bases; bases with no gene match: 7. Germline loops: CDR1 MNHNS, CDR2 SASEGT. Here the CDR3 reads CASSEGGGMEPQHF. In DNA, the CDR3 is TGTGCCAGCAGTGAGGGAGGGGGCATGGAGCCCCAGCATTTT.

This sequence joins TRBV6-2 or TRBV6-3 and TRBJ2-1; 8 nucleotides align to TRBD2. Germline V gene data show CDR1 as MNHEY and CDR2 as SVGEGT. Unmatched junction bases numbered 16, after V lost 2 bases and J lost 7 bases. This CDR3 has 18 amino acids. The CDR3 coding sequence is TGTGCCAGCAGTTACGGGGGGAGCGGGGGCCCGTGGGAGAATGAGCAGTTCTTC. Translated, it gives CASSYGGSGGPWENEQFF.

This clonotype was observed a few times. The rearrangement links TRBV6-2 or TRBV6-3 to TRBJ2-1; perhaps D is TRBD1 or TRBD2 (5 bases each). The CDR3 has 16 residues. Trimming cost V 10 bases and J 2 bases, with 21 bases left between them. Germline V gives CDR1 MNHEY, CDR2 SVGEGT. This CDR3 is CATSLGGGWPYNEQFF. The CDR3 coding sequence is TGTGCCACCTCCCTTGGTGGGGGTTGGCCCTACAATGAGCAGTTCTTC.

This clonotype has a count of ten or more. The chain uses TRBV5-1 and TRBJ1-1; D may be TRBD1 (5 bases). The CDR3 extends over 14 amino acids. Trimming pared 3 bases from V and 1 base from J, leaving 10 bases between. The germline gives CDR1 SGHRS, CDR2 YFSETQ. The CDR3 nucleotides read TGCGCCAGCAGCTGGGGGACGGGGAACACTGAAGCTTTCTTT. Its protein product is CASSWGTGNTEAFF.